This T cell receptor (beta chain) was recorded in a study of CD8 T cells in Susac syndrome. TCR beta sequencing covered blood CD8+ and CD4+ T cells. The multiple sclerosis controls were treatment-naive patients, and their relapsing-remitting disease was stable or active. An amount of RNA that ranged from about 0.45 to 1 ug was reverse transcribed with random hexamers. TCRdb re-called the immunoSEQ multiplex PCR reads through MiXCR, storing one row per CDR3 protein. The data hold about 300,000 distinct CDR3 sequences, with 89% observed a single time. CDR1 and CDR2 (germline): MNHEY, SVGEGT. The CDR3 totals 15 residues. Deletions cut 2 bases from V and 1 base from J, with 10 bases between.

The clonotype was recovered from a human donor with multiple sclerosis. This chain links TRBV6-2 or TRBV6-3 with TRBJ2-3; possibly TRBD2 for D (6 bases). Sequencing used CD8+ T cells from PBMCs. CDR3 DNA: TGTGCCAGCAGTTACGAGTGGGGGGGCACAGATACGCAGTATTTT. Translating gives CASSYEWGGTDTQYF.